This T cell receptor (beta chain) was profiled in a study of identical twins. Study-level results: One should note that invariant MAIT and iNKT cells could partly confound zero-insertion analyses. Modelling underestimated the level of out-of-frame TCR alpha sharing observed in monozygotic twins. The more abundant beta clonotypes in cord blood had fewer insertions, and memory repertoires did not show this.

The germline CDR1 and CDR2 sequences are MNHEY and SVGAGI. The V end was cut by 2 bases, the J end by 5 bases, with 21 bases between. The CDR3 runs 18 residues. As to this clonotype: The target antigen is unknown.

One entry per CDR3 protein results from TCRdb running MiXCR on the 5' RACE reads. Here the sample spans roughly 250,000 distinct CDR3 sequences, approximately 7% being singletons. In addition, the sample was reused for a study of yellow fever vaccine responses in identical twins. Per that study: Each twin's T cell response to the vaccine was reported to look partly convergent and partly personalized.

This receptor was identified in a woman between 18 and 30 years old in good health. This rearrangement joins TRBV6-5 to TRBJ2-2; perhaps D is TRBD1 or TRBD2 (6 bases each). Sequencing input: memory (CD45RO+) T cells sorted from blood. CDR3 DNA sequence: TGTGCCAGCAGTTACCGGGGGCAGGTGGCTAGAGCTACCGGGGAGCTGTTTTTT. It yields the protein CASSYRGQVARATGELFF.